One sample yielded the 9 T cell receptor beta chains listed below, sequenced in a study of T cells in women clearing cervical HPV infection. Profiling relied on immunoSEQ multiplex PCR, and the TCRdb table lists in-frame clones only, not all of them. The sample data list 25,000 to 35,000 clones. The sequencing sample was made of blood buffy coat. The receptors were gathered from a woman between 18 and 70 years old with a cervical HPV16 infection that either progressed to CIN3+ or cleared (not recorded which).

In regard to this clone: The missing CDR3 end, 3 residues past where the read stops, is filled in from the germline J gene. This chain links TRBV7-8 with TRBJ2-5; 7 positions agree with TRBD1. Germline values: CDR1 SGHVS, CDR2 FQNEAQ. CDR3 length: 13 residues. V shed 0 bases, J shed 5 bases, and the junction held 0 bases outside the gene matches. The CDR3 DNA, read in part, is TGTGCCAGCAGCTTAGCGGACAGGGAGACC. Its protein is CASSLADRET. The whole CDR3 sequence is CASSLADRETQYF. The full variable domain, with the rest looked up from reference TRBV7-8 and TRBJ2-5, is GAGVSQSPRYKVAKRGQDVALRCDPISGHVSLFWYQQALGQGPEFLTYFQNEAQLDKSGLPSDRFFAERPEGSVSTLKIQRTQQEDSAVYLCASSLADRETQYFGPGTRLLVL.

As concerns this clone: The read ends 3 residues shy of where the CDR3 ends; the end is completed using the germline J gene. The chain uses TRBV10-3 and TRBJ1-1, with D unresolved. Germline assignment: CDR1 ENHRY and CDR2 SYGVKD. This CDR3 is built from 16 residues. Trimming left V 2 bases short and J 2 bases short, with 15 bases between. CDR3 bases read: TGTGCCATCAGTGAGCCGGGGAAAGGAGTAAACACTGAA. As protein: CAISEPGKGVNTE. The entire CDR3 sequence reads CAISEPGKGVNTEAFF.

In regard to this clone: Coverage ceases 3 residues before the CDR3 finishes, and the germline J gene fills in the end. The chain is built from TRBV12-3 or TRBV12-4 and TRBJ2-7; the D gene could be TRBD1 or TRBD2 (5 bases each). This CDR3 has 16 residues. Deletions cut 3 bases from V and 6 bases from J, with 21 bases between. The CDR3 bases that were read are TGTGCCAGCAGTTTTTCCGAGGGGAAGGGCCTCATCGAG. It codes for CASSFSEGKGLIE. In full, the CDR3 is CASSFSEGKGLIEQYF.

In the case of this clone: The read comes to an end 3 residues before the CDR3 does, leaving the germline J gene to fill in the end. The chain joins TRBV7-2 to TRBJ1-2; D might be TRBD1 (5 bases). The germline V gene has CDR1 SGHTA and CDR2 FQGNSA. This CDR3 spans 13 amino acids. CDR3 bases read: TGTGCCAGCAGCCACCCGGGGGTGGGGGAC. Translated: CASSHPGVGD. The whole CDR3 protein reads CASSHPGVGDYTF.

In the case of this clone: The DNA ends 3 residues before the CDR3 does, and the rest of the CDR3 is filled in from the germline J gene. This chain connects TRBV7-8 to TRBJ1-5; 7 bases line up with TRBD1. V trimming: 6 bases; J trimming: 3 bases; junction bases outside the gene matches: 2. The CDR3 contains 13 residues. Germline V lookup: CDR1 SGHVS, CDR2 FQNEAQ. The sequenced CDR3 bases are TGTGCCAGCAGGACAGGGTTCAATCAGCCC. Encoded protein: CASRTGFNQP. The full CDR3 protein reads CASRTGFNQPQHF.

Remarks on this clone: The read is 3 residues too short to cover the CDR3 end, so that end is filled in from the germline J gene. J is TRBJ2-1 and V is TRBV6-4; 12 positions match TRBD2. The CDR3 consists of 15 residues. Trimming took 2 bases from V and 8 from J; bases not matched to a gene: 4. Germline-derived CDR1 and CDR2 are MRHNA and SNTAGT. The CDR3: CASSDLAGGPHEQFF. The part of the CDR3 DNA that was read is TGTGCCAGCAGTGACCTAGCGGGGGGGCCTCATGAG.

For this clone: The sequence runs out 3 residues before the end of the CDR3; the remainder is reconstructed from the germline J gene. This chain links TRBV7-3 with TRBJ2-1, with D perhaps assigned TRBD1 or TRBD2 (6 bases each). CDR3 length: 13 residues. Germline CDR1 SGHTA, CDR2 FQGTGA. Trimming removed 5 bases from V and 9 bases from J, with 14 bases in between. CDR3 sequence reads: CASSLRRGSEQFF. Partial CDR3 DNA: TGTGCCAGCAGCCTACGGAGGGGGAGTGAG.

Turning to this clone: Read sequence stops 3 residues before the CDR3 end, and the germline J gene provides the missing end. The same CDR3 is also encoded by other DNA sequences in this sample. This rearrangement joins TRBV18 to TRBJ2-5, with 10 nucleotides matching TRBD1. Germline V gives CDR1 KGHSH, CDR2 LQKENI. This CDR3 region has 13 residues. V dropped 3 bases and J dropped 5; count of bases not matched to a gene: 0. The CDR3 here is CASSPGQGETQYF. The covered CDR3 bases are TGTGCCAGCTCACCGGGACAGGGGGAGACC.

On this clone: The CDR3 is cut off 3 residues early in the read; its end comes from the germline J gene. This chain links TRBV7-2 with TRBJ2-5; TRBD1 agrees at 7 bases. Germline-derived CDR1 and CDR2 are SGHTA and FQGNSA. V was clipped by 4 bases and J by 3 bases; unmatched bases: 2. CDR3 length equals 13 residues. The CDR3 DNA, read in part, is TGTGCCAGCAGCTGGGGACAGAAAGAGACC. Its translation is CASSWGQKET. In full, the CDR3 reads CASSWGQKETQYF.